What follows are 15 T cell receptor beta chains derived from one specimen sequenced in a study of graft-versus-host responses after intestinal transplantation. Assay: immunoSEQ multiplex PCR; the TCRdb copy retains only in-frame clones and omits some. This table has approximately 79,000 clones, 80% to 85% appearing once. For these receptors, no antigen is known. Sequenced material: unstimulated CD4+ T cells sorted from spleen or lymph node cells, taken before intestinal transplant. These receptors were taken from a human donor who received an intestinal transplant.

This clone showed up just once. Other DNA sequences within the sample encode an identical CDR3. J is TRBJ2-3 and V is TRBV2; D might be TRBD2 (6 bases). CDR3 length: 14 amino acids. Trimming took 3 bases from V and 3 from J, leaving 10 bases between them. Germline V gives CDR1 SNHLY, CDR2 FYNNEI. The CDR3 region has the DNA TGTGCCAGCAGTGACCGGGGGAGAACAGATACGCAGTATTTT. It is translated as CASSDRGRTDTQYF.

The J gene is TRBJ2-1, the V gene TRBV5-1; maybe TRBD1 (5 bases). Trimming stripped 0 bases from V and 4 bases from J, with 5 bases between. CDR1 SGHRS and CDR2 YFSETQ come from the germline V gene. The CDR3 spans 13 residues. Here the CDR3 reads CASSLGQYNEQFF. CDR3 nucleotides: TGCGCCAGCAGCTTGGGACAGTACAATGAGCAGTTCTTC.

The chain combines TRBV6-1 with TRBJ2-5; D unclear. Germline loops: CDR1 MNHNS, CDR2 SASEGT. The CDR3 covers 12 residues. The V end lost 8 bases, the J end lost 4 bases, and 11 bases lay between the germline ends. The CDR3 protein is CASAQLAETQYF. CDR3 DNA sequence: TGTGCCAGCGCCCAATTGGCAGAGACCCAGTACTTC.

The rearrangement links TRBV5-1 to TRBJ2-4, with a possible D match to TRBD2 (6 bases). CDR1 SGHRS and CDR2 YFSETQ come from the germline V gene. The V end lost 1 base, the J end lost 5 bases, and 10 bases lay between the germline ends. CDR3 length: 14 amino acids. The DNA for the CDR3 is TGCGCCAGCAGCTTGACGGCGGGGCAAAACATTCAGTACTTC. This sequence encodes CASSLTAGQNIQYF.

This chain links TRBV5-1 with TRBJ2-1; TRBD2 aligns across 9 bases. The trim removed 0 bases at V and 4 bases at J, leaving 2 bases unmatched. CDR1 is SGHRS, CDR2 YFSETQ, per germline. The CDR3 covers 15 residues. In nucleotides, the CDR3 is TGCGCCAGCAGCTTGGCTAGCGGGGCTTACAATGAGCAGTTCTTC. Its translation is CASSLASGAYNEQFF.

The CDR3 here is CASSQPDRVNQPQHF. The CDR3 DNA follows: TGCGCCAGCAGCCAGCCCGACAGGGTCAATCAGCCCCAGCATTTT. The chain uses TRBV4-1 and TRBJ1-5; 7 bases are a match to TRBD1. The germline V gene has CDR1 MGHRA and CDR2 YSYEKL. V dropped 3 bases and J dropped 3; count of bases not matched to a gene: 5. The CDR3 is 15 amino acids.

This chain uses TRBV5-4 with TRBJ2-2, with 11 bases matching TRBD2. CDR1 SGHNT and CDR2 YYREEE come from the germline V gene (reference sequence). V lost 6 bases and J lost 5; bases outside the gene matches: 6. The CDR3 spans 15 residues. This chain's CDR3 is CASTVAGGPTGELFF. Here the CDR3 DNA reads TGTGCCAGCACCGTAGCGGGGGGGCCAACCGGGGAGCTGTTTTTT.

This clone was found once. The chain uses TRBV9 and TRBJ1-1; D is unresolved. This CDR3 is 14 amino acids long. Germline V CDR1 and CDR2: SGDLS, YYNGEE. V was cut by 4 bases and J by 3 bases, with 13 bases left in between. The DNA of the CDR3 is TGTGCCAGCAGCCCCCGGGTCTACCACACTGAAGCTTTCTTT. Protein: CASSPRVYHTEAFF.

This chain connects TRBV4-1 to TRBJ2-1; a possible D gene is TRBD1 (5 bases). Germline V gene sequence: CDR1 MGHRA, CDR2 YSYEKL. There are 16 residues in the CDR3. Deletions cut 0 bases from V and 2 bases from J, with 11 bases between. CDR3 protein: CASSQDWARAYNEQFF. The CDR3 DNA follows: TGCGCCAGCAGCCAAGATTGGGCCAGGGCCTACAATGAGCAGTTCTTC.

This clone was seen only a few times. The chain joins TRBV10-2 to TRBJ2-1; D is ambiguous. Germline assignment: CDR1 WSHSY and CDR2 SAAADI. The CDR3 has 16 amino acids. Trimming pared 3 bases from V and 4 bases from J, leaving 16 bases between. CDR3 coding DNA: TGCGCCAGCAGTGAACCCCTAGGCTTCGGGTACAATGAGCAGTTCTTC. Translated: CASSEPLGFGYNEQFF.

This rearrangement joins TRBV6-5 to TRBJ2-7; tentatively, D is TRBD2 (5 bases). V shed 6 bases and J shed 2 bases, with 14 bases lying between them. The CDR3 sequence is 14 residues long. Germline V CDR1 and CDR2: MNHEY, SVGAGI. The CDR3 spells CASSQGIGAYEQYF. The CDR3 coding sequence is TGTGCCAGCAGCCAAGGCATCGGGGCCTACGAGCAGTACTTC.

The V gene is TRBV5-4, the J gene TRBJ2-1; D might be TRBD2 (5 bases). CDR1 is SGHNT and CDR2 is YYREEE in the germline V gene (reference sequence). The CDR3 consists of 15 residues. Trimming took 2 bases from V and 5 from J, leaving 14 bases between them. The CDR3 DNA sequence: TGTGCCAGCAGCTTCAGAGTGGGAGTAGACAATGAGCAGTTCTTC. As protein: CASSFRVGVDNEQFF.

V is TRBV6-5 and J is TRBJ1-2, with D possibly being TRBD1 (5 bases). V was shortened by 4 bases and J by 4 bases, with 10 bases between the two germline ends. CDR3 length: 13 residues. Germline CDR1 reads MNHEY; CDR2 reads SVGAGI. CDR3 loop: CASSSAGGYGYTF. CDR3 coding DNA: TGTGCCAGCAGTTCCGCGGGGGGCTATGGCTACACCTTC.

This CDR3 is CASTSRGWQEDTQYF. The CDR3 coding sequence is TGTGCCAGCACCTCCAGGGGGTGGCAGGAAGATACGCAGTATTTT. V is TRBV6-5 and J is TRBJ2-3, with TRBD1 identical over 7 bases. J lost 5 bases, V lost 7 bases, and 12 bases had no gene match. Looked up from germline, CDR1 is MNHEY and CDR2 is SVGAGI. The CDR3 is 15 residues long.

The chain has TRBV5-6 and TRBJ2-3; 13 nucleotides align to TRBD2. The CDR3 spans 15 residues. With V trimmed by 4 bases and J by 5 bases, 4 bases remained unmatched. CDR1 is SGHDT and CDR2 is YYEEEE in the germline V gene. As DNA, the CDR3 is TGTGCCAGCAGCCCAGGACTAGCGGGAGAAGATACGCAGTATTTT. Protein product: CASSPGLAGEDTQYF.